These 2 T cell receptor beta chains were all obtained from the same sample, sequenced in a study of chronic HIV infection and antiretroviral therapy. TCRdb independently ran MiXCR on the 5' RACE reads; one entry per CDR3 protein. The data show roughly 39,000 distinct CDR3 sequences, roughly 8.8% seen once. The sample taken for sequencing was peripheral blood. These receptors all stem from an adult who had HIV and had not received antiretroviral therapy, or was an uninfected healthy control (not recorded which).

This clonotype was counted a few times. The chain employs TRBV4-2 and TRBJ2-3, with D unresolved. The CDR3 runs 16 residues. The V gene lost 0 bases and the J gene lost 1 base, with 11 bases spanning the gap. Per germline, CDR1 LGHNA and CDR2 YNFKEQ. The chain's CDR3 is CASSQDRSSGTDTQYF. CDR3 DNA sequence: TGTGCCAGCAGCCAAGATCGGTCCAGCGGCACAGATACGCAGTATTTT.

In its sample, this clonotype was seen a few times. CDR3 residues: CASSGGQSLGAFF. DNA for the CDR3: TGTGCCAGCAGTGGGGGACAGTCCCTCGGAGCTTTCTTT. This rearrangement joins TRBV28 to TRBJ1-1; 7 bases map to TRBD1. Germline CDR1 reads MDHEN; CDR2 reads SYDVKM. Trimming took 5 bases from V and 10 from J; bases not matched to a gene: 10. There are 13 residues in the CDR3.